This T cell receptor beta chain appears in the sequencing data of a study of blood T cell repertoires in COVID-19. Study-wide context: Sites across the United States, Italy and Spain contributed samples from acute and convalescent COVID-19. The cDNA or gDNA used as material had been derived from T cells, B-cell-depleted T cells, or PBMCs.

Germline V gives CDR1 SGHRS, CDR2 YFSETQ. The length of the CDR3 is 15 residues. The ends lost 4 bases at V and 1 base at J; junction bases unmatched: 6. In the study's own analysis: Reference gene primer amplification yielded estimated nucleated cell counts. Sequencing used immunoSEQ multiplex PCR; TCRdb keeps in-frame clones, though not all of them. For V, J and clone size, that table is used; D and trimming come from the DNA. The sample carries about 120,000 clones, 80% recorded once. The chain is built from TRBV5-1 and TRBJ2-5; 8 bases are a match to TRBD2. The sequence came from a man aged 60 to 75 with active or convalescent COVID-19. Sequenced input: peripheral blood. CDR3 region: CASSPTGRGQETQYF. The CDR3 nucleotides read TGCGCCAGCAGCCCGACCGGGAGGGGCCAAGAGACCCAGTACTTC.